This record looks at one T cell receptor (beta chain) sequence and its context. The data derive from a study of blood T cell repertoires in COVID-19. Measured with immunoSEQ multiplex PCR; TCRdb has only the in-frame clones, and not every one. The repertoire holds about 270,000 clones, with around 93% as singletons. The clonotype originates from a man aged 35-49 years who had been exposed to COVID-19. The sequencing sample was made of PBMCs or T cells enriched from blood (not recorded which).

CDR3 region: CASSLDRRNTIYF. CDR3 nucleotide sequence: TGTGCCAGCAGTCTCGACAGGCGAAACACCATATATTTT. The genes are TRBV6-5 and TRBJ1-3; perhaps TRBD1 as D (6 bases). The germline CDR1 and CDR2 sequences are MNHEY and SVGAGI. The CDR3 length is 13 residues. Deletions cut 5 bases from V and 5 bases from J, with 10 bases between.